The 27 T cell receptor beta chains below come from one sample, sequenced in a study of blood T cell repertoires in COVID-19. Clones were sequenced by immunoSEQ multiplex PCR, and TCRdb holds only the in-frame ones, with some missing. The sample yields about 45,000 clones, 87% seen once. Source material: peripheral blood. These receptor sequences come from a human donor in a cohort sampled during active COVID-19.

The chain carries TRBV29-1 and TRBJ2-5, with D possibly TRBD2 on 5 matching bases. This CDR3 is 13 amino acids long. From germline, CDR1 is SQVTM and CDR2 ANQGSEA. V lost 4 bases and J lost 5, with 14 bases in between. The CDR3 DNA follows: TGCAGCGTTGTAGGAGGTAGCTGGGAGACCCAGTACTTC. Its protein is CSVVGGSWETQYF.

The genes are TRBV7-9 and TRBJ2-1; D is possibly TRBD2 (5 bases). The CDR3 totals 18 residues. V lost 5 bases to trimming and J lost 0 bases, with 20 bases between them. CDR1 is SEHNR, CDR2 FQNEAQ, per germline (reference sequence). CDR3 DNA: TGTGCCAGCAGCCGGAGTTTTGTTAGCGCACCCTCCTACAATGAGCAGTTCTTC. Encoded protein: CASSRSFVSAPSYNEQFF.

CDR3 amino acids: CASSVQEGVTDTQYF. CDR3 in DNA: TGTGCCAGCAGCGTACAAGAAGGGGTGACTGATACGCAGTATTTT. The rearrangement uses TRBV9 and TRBJ2-3; TRBD1 might be the D (5 bases). Trimming shortened V by 1 base and J by 6 bases, and 15 bases separated the two germline ends. The CDR3 runs 15 residues. Looked up from germline, CDR1 is SGDLS and CDR2 is YYNGEE.

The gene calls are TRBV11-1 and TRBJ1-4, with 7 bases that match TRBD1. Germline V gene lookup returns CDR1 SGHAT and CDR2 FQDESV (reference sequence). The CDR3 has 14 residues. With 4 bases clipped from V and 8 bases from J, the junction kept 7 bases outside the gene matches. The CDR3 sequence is CASSSTGRKEKLFF. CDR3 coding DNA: TGTGCCAGCAGCTCGACAGGGAGAAAGGAAAAACTGTTTTTT.

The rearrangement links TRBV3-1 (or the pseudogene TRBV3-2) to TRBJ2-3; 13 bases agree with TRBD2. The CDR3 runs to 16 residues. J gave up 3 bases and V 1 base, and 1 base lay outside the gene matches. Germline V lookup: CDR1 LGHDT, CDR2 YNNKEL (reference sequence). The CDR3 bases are TGTGCCAGCAGCCAAGGACTAGCGGGAGGAACAGATACGCAGTATTTT. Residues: CASSQGLAGGTDTQYF.

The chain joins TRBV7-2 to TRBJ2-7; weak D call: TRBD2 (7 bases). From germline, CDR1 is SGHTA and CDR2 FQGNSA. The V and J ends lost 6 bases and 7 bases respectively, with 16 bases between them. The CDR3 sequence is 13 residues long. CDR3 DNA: TGTGCCAGCAGGGAGGGAGGGGGGAGAGAGCAGTACTTC. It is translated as CASREGGGREQYF.

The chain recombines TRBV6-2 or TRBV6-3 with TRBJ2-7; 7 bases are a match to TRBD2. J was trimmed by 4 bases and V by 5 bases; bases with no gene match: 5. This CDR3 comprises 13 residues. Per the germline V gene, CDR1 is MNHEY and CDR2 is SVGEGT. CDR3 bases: TGTGCCAGCAGTAGCGGGATGGGTTACGAGCAGTACTTC. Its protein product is CASSSGMGYEQYF.

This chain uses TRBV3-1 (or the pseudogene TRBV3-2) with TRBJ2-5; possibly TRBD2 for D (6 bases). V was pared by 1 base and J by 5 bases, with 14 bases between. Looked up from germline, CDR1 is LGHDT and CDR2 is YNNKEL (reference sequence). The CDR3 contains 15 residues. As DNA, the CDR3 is TGTGCCAGCAGCCAAGGGGAGGAGGAGGGGGAGACCCAGTACTTC. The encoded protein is CASSQGEEEGETQYF.

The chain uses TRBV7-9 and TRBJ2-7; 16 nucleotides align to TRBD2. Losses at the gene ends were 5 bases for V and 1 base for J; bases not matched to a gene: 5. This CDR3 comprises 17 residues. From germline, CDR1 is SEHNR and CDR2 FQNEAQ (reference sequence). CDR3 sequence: CASSLGTSGRVSYEQYF. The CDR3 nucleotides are TGTGCCAGCAGCCTTGGGACTAGCGGGAGGGTATCCTACGAGCAGTACTTC.

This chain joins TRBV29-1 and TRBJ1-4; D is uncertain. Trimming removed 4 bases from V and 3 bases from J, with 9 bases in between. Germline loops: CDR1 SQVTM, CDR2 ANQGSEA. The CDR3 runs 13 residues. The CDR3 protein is CSVAGKANEKLFF. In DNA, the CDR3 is TGCAGCGTTGCCGGGAAGGCTAATGAAAAACTGTTTTTT.

The CDR3 sequence is CATSRDRGRNQPQHF. CDR3 in DNA: TGTGCCACCAGCAGAGACAGGGGTCGTAATCAGCCCCAGCATTTT. The V and J genes are TRBV15 and TRBJ1-5; D may be TRBD1 (6 bases). Germline CDR1 reads LNHNV; CDR2 reads YYDKDF (reference sequence). V dropped 0 bases and J dropped 4 bases, with 10 bases sitting between them. This CDR3 region has 15 residues.

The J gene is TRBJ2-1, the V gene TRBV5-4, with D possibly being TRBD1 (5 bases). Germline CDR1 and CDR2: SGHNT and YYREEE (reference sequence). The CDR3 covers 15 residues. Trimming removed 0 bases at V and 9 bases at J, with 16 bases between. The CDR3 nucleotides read TGTGCCAGCAGCTTGGAGGACATGGGGTGGGGTGAGCAGTTCTTC. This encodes CASSLEDMGWGEQFF.

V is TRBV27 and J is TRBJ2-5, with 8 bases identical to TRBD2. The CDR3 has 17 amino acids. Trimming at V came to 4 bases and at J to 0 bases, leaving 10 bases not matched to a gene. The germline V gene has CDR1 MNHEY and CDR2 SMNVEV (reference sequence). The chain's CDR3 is CASSYTRASGYQETQYF. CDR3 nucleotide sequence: TGTGCCAGCAGTTACACCCGGGCTAGCGGGTACCAAGAGACCCAGTACTTC.

For the CDR3, the DNA is TGTGCCAGCAGCTCGAGACGGAACTACTCCTACGAGCAGTACTTC. Its translation: CASSSRRNYSYEQYF. The V call is TRBV5-4, the J call TRBJ2-7; no clear D. CDR3 size: 15 residues. CDR1 is SGHNT and CDR2 is YYREEE in the germline V gene (reference sequence). V shed 3 bases and J shed 0 bases, with 13 bases lying between them.

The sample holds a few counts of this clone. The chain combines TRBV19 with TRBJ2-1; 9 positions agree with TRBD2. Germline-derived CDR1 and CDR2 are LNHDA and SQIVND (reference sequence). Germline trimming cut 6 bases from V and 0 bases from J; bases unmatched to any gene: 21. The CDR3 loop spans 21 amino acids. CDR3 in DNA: TGTGCCAGTAGCAGAACAGGGGTGCCTAGCGGGACTCGACACTCCTACAATGAGCAGTTCTTC. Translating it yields CASSRTGVPSGTRHSYNEQFF. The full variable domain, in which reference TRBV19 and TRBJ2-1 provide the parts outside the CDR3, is DGGITQSPKYLFRKEGQNVTLSCEQNLNHDAMYWYRQDPGQGLRLIYYSQIVNDFQKGDIAEGYSVSREKKESFPLTVTSAQKNPTAFYLCASSRTGVPSGTRHSYNEQFFGPGTRLTVL.

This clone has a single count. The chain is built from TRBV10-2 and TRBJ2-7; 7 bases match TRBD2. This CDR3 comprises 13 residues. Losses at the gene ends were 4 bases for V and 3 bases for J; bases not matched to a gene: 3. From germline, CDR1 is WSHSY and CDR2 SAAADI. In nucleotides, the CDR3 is TGCGCCAGCAGTGTGGAGCGGGGCTACGAGCAGTACTTC. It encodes CASSVERGYEQYF.

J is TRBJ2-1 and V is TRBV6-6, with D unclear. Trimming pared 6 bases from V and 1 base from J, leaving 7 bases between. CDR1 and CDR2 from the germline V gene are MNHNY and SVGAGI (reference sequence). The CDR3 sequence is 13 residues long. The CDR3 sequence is CASRRRSYNEQFF. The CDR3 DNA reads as TGTGCCAGCAGGAGGAGATCCTACAATGAGCAGTTCTTC.

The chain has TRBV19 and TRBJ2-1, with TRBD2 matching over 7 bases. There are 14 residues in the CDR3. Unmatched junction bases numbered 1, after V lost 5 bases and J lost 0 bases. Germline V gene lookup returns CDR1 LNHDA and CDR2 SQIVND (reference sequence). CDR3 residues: CASSRTSSYNEQFF. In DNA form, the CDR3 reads TGTGCCAGTAGTCGGACTAGCTCCTACAATGAGCAGTTCTTC.

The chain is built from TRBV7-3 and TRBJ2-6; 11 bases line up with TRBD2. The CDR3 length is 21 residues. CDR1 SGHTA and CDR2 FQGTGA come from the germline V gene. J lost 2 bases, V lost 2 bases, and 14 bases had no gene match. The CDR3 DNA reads TGTGCCAGCAGCTTATATTCAGGCCCACTAGCGGGAGTCGCTGGGGCCAACGTCCTGACTTTC. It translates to CASSLYSGPLAGVAGANVLTF.

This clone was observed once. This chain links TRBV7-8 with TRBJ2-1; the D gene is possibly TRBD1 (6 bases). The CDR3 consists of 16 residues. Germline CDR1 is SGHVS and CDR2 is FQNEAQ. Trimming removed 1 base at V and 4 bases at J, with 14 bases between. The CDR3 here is CASSLGGGRGYNEQFF. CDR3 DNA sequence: TGTGCCAGCAGCTTAGGAGGGGGAAGGGGTTACAATGAGCAGTTCTTC.

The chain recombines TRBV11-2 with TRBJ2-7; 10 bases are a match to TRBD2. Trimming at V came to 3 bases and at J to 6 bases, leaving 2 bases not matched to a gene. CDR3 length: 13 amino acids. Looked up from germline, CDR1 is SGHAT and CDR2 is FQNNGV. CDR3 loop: CASSLGLAFEQYF. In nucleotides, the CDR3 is TGTGCCAGCAGCTTGGGACTAGCGTTCGAGCAGTACTTC.

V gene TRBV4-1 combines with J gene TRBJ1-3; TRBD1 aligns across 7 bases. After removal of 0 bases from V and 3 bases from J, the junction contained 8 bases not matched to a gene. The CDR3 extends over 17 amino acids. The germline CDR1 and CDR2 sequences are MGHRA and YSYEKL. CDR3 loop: CASSQDEGASYGNTIYF. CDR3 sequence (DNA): TGCGCCAGCAGCCAAGATGAGGGGGCGAGTTATGGAAACACCATATATTTT.

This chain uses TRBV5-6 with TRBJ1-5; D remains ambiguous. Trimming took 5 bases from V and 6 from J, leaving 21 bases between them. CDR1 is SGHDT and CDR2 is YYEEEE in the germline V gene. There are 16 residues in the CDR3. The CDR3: CASSLVGSGSSQPQHF. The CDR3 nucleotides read TGTGCCAGCAGTCTCGTTGGTAGCGGGTCGAGTCAGCCCCAGCATTTT.

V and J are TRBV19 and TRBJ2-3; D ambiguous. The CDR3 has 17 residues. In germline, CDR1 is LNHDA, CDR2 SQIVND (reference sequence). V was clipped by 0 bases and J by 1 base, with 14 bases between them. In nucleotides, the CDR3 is TGTGCCAGTAGTATAGAGCGAACTGGAGCCCGCACAGATACGCAGTATTTT. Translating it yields CASSIERTGARTDTQYF.

The CDR3 DNA reads TGTGCCAGCAGGATTAGCGGGGGCACAGATACGCAGTATTTT. Residues: CASRISGGTDTQYF. The chain employs TRBV7-2 and TRBJ2-3; 8 bases fit TRBD2. This CDR3 has 14 amino acids. Germline loops: CDR1 SGHTA, CDR2 FQGNSA. J was trimmed by 1 base and V by 6 bases; bases with no gene match: 3.

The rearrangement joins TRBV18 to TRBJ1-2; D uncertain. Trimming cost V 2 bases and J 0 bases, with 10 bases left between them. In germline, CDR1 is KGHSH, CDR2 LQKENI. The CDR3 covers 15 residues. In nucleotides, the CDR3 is TGTGCCAGCTCACCAATTGCAGAAACTAACTATGGCTACACCTTC. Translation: CASSPIAETNYGYTF.

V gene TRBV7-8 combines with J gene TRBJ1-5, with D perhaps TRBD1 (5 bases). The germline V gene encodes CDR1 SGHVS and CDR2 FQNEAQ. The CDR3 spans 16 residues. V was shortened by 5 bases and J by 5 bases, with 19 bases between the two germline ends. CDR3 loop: CASSPTLLAGDQPQHF. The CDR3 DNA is TGTGCCAGCAGCCCAACCCTGCTGGCGGGGGATCAGCCCCAGCATTTT.